The clone carrying this TCR beta chain came up a few times. Its antigen remains unknown. Reverse transcribed after extraction, RNA yielded cDNA as the sequencing template. Repertoires were generated with immunoSEQ multiplex PCR, while TCRdb's copy carries only in-frame clones and drops some. This table holds 90,000 to 150,000 clones, 53% found once. The data were taken from a study of CD8+ T cells in alopecia areata. General study points: Relative to normal scalp, lesional scalp, especially alopecia totalis/universalis, showed higher clonality.

Described treatment: oral pan-JAK inhibitor, 5-10 mg twice daily. Peripheral blood, together with lesional scalp punch biopsies, was collected from alopecia areata patients. V dropped 4 bases and J dropped 5; count of bases not matched to a gene: 6. This CDR3 spans 13 amino acids. The germline V gene encodes CDR1 SQVTM and CDR2 ANQGSEA. The input for sequencing was CD4+ T cells sorted from blood, taken at week 4, from a patient treated with tofacitinib. The chain employs TRBV29-1 and TRBJ2-7, with 9 bases lining up with TRBD2. This sequence was found in a human donor with alopecia areata. The CDR3 reads CSVGPGLAHEQYF. CDR3 coding DNA: TGCAGCGTTGGACCGGGACTAGCCCACGAGCAGTACTTC.